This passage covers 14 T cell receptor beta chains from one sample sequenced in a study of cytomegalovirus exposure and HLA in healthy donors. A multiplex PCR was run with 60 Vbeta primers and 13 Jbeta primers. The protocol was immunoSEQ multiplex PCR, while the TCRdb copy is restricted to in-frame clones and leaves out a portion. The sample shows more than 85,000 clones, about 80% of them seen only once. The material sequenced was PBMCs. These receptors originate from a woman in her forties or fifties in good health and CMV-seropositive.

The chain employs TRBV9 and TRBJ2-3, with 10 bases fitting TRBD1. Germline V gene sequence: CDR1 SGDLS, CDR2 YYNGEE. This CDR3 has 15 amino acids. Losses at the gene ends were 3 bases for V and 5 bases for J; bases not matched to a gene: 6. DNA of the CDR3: TGTGCCAGCAGCGCTGGGACAGGGGTAGTAGATACGCAGTATTTT. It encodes CASSAGTGVVDTQYF.

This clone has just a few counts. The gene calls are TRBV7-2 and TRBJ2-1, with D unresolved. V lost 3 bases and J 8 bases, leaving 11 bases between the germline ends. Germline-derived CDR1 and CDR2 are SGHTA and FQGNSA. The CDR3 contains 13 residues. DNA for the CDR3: TGTGCCAGCAGCTTGTTCGCGCCGGATGAGCAGTTCTTC. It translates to CASSLFAPDEQFF.

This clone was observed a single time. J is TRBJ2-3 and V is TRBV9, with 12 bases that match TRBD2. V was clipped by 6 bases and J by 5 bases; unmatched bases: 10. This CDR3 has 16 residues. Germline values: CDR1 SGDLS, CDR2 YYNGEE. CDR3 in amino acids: CASTNLAGGHGDTQYF. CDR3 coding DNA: TGTGCCAGCACCAATCTAGCGGGGGGGCATGGAGATACGCAGTATTTT.

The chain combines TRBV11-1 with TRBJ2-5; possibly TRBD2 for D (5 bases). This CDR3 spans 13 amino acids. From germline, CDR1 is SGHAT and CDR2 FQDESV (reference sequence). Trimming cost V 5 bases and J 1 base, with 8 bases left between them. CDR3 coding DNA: TGTGCCAGCAGCGCCCGGGGCCAAGAGACCCAGTACTTC. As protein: CASSARGQETQYF.

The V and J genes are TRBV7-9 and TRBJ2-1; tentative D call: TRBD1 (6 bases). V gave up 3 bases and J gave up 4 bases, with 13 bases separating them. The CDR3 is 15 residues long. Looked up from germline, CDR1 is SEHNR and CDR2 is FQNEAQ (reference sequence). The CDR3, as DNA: TGTGCCAGCAGCTTCAGGGGACCCGGGTACAATGAGCAGTTCTTC. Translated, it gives CASSFRGPGYNEQFF.

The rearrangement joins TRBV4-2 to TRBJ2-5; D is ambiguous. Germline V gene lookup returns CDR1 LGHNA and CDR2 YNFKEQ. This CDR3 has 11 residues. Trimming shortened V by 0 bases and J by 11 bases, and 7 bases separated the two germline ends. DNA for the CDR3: TGTGCCAGCAGCCAAGAAGCGAATCAGTACTTC. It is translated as CASSQEANQYF.

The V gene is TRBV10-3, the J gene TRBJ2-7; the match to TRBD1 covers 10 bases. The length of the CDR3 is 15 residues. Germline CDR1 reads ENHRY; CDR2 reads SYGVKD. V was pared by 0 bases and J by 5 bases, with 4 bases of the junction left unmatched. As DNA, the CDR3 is TGTGCCATCAGTGAGTCCGGGACAGGGGTCCACGAGCAGTACTTC. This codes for CAISESGTGVHEQYF.

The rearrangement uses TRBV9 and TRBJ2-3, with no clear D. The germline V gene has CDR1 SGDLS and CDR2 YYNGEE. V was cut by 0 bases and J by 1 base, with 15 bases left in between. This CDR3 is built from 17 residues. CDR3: CASSVEGTLDGTDTQYF. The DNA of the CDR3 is TGTGCCAGCAGCGTAGAAGGTACCCTAGATGGCACAGATACGCAGTATTTT.

For the CDR3, the DNA is TGCGCCAGCAGCCCGACAGGGTCCAATTCACCCCTCCACTTT. This gives the protein CASSPTGSNSPLHF. V and J are TRBV5-1 and TRBJ1-6; 7 bases are a match to TRBD1. The CDR3 extends over 14 amino acids. The J segment lost 7 bases and the V segment lost 4 bases, leaving 5 bases of the junction unmatched. In germline, CDR1 is SGHRS, CDR2 YFSETQ.

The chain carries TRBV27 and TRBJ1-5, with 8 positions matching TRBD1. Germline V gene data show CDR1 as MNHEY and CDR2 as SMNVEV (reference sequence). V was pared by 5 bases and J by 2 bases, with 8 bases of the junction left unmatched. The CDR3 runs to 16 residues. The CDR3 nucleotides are TGTGCCAGCAGTCCATACCAGGGGGCGGGCAATCAGCCCCAGCATTTT. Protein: CASSPYQGAGNQPQHF.

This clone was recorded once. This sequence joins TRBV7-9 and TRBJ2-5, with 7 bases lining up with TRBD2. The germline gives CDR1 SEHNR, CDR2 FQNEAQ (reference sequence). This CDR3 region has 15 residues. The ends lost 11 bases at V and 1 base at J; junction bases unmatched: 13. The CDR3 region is CALQRRGLPQETQYF. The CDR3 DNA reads TGTGCCCTACAGAGGCGGGGACTACCCCAAGAGACCCAGTACTTC.

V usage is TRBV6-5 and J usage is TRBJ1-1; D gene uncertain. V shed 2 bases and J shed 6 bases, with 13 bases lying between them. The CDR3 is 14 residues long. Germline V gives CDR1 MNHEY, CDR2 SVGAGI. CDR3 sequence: CASSYHTGEAEAFF. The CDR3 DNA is TGTGCCAGCAGTTACCACACCGGAGAGGCTGAAGCTTTCTTT.

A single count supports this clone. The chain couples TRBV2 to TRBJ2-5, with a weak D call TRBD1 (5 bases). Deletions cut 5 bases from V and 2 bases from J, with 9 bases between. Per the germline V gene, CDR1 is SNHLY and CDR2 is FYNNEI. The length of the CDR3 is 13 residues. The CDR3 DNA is TGTGCCAGCAGTTATAACAGGCAAGAGACCCAGTACTTC. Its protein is CASSYNRQETQYF.

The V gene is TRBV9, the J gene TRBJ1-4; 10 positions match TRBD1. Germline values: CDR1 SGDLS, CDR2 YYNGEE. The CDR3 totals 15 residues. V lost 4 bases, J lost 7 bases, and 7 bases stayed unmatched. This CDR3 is CASSPGQGRGEKLFF. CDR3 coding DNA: TGTGCCAGCAGCCCGGGACAGGGGAGGGGTGAAAAACTGTTTTTT. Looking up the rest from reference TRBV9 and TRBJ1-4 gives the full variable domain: DSGVTQTPKHLITATGQRVTLRCSPRSGDLSVYWYQQSLDQGLQFLIQYYNGEERAKGNILERFSAQQFPDLHSELNLSSLELGDSALYFCASSPGQGRGEKLFFGSGTQLSVL.